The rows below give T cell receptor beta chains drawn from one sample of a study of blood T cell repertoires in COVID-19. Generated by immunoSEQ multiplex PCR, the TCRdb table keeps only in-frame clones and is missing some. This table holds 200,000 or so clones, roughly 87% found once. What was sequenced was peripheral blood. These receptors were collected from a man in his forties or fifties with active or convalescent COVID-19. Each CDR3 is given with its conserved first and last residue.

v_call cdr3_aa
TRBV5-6 CASSGGGQLYEQYF
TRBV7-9 CASSLGRTEAFF
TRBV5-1 CASSLGQGTLGYTF
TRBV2 CASSLQGAGYGYTF
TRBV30 CALDRDSYNEQFF
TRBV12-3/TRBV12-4 CASSLQGFHEQYF
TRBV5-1 CASSWDRGSDTQYF
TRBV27 CASTTDGGASYNEQFF
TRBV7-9 CASSQAAGHQPQHF
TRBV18 CASSPRTGYAFF